This TCR beta chain was recovered during a study of blood T cell repertoires in COVID-19 (dated by TCRdb to 2020 to 2021). Regarding the research as a whole: Collaborator samples came from the United States, Italy and Spain and covered acute and convalescent phases of COVID-19. Subjects who had been exposed to COVID-19, were actively infected with it, or had recovered from it provided the deeply sampled blood TCRbeta repertoires that made up the dataset. The samples were drawn from the first 160 participants of the ongoing ImmuneRACE study and from 1,254 subjects provided by 6 global collaborators. HLA class I and class II types, where available, came from metadata supplied by the sample provider rather than from assay-based typing. Nearly every sample came with metadata listing a de-identified subject ID, COVID-19 status, age in years and sex. The material from the prospective study consisted of cDNA or gDNA derived from T cells, B-cell-depleted T cells, or PBMCs. The repertoires were made available in a free public database intended to serve as a resource for research on the immune response to SARS-CoV-2.

General study outcomes and caveats: Clinical and demographic metadata were provided uncurated, with the amount varying by source and participant.

Participants in the prospective study were enrolled through a virtual design, were aged about 18 to 100 years, and lived in 24 United States geographic areas. To assign participants to cohorts, the prospective study relied on clinical history that participants themselves reported in a screening survey and a study questionnaire. Exposed participants had been in contact with someone with a PCR-confirmed or clinician-diagnosed COVID-19 case within 2 weeks of study entry. In the prospective study, whole blood, serum and a nasopharyngeal or oropharyngeal swab were collected from each participant by mobile phlebotomists. Additional blood draws and questionnaires over a 2-month period could optionally be provided by prospective study participants. Before DNA extraction, blood samples from the prospective study were shipped at room temperature or frozen. The CDR3 goes from the cysteine to the phenylalanine over 15 residues. Just the 45-base CDR3 DNA is kept, in frame starting at base 1. CDR1 and CDR2 (KGHSH, LQKENI) derive from the germline V gene. V ends up 3 bases short and J 5 bases short, with an unmatched junction base count of 7.

TCRbeta CDR3 regions were amplified from genomic DNA by means of the immunoSEQ Assay, a bias-controlled multiplex PCR. The source study handled its data this way. The number of nucleated cells in each sample was estimated from the amplification of reference gene primers within the assay. To quantify the absolute abundance of each unique TCRbeta CDR3 rearrangement, sequence reads were collapsed and filtered. Productive Simpson clonality was computed per sample as the square root of Simpson's diversity index over productive rearrangements. TCRdb re-hosts the immuneACCESS table, in-frame sequences only. Its copies lack some clones; in the studies checked, an unresolved V gene accounts for under half of them, and the cause for the rest is not known. V, J and clone size were drawn from that table, and D and trimming were deduced from the DNA. The sample data list about 310,000 clones, and around 85% of these were observed just once. The ten biggest clones cover approximately 1.9% of the sample.

Comments on this clone: Its antigen remains undetermined. Base-call qualities are not available, and no considerably larger clone is one nucleotide away.

The chain uses TRBV18 and TRBJ1-5, with 7 junctional bases fitting TRBD1. Sequenced material: PBMCs or T cells enriched from blood (not recorded which). The receptor comes from a woman in her twenties or thirties who had been exposed to COVID-19. The CDR3 protein sequence reads: CASSPTDRAYQPQHF. The sequenced DNA: TGTGCCAGCTCACCGACCGACAGGGCGTATCAGCCCCAGCATTTT.